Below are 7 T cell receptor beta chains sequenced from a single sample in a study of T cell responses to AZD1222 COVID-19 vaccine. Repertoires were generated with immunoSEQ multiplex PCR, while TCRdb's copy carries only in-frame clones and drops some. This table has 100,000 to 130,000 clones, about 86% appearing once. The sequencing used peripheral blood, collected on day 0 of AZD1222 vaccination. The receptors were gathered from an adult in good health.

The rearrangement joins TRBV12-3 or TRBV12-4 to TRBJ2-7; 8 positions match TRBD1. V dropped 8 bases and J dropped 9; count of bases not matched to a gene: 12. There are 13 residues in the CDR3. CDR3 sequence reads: CASRGTGRFGQYF. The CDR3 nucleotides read TGTGCCAGCCGCGGGACAGGTCGGTTTGGGCAGTACTTC.

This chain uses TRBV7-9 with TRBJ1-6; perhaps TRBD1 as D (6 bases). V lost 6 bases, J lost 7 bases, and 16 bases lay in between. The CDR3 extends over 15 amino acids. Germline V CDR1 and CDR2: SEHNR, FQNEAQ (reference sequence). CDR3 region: CASRNRQALNSPLHF. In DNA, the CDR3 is TGTGCCAGCAGGAATCGACAGGCCCTCAATTCACCCCTCCACTTT.

The CDR3 sequence: CASSRGQGATEAFF. In DNA, the CDR3 is TGTGCCAGCAGCCGGGGACAGGGGGCCACTGAAGCTTTCTTT. J is TRBJ1-1 and V is TRBV11-3; 12 bases align to TRBD1. V trimming: 5 bases; J trimming: 4 bases; junction bases outside the gene matches: 2. The CDR3 totals 14 residues. CDR1 and CDR2 (germline): SGHNT, YENEEA. Full variable domain (rest looked up from reference TRBV11-3 and TRBJ1-1): EAGVVQSPRYKIIEKKQPVAFWCNPISGHNTLYWYLQNLGQGPELLIRYENEEAVDDSQLPKDRFSAERLKGVDSTLKIQPAELGDSAVYLCASSRGQGATEAFFGQGTRLTVV.

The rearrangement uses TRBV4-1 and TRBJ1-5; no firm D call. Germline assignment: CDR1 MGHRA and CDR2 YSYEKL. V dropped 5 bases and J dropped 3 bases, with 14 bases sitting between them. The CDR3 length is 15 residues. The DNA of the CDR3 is TGCGCCAGCAGCTCCAAGGACGTACCCAATCAGCCCCAGCATTTT. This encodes CASSSKDVPNQPQHF.

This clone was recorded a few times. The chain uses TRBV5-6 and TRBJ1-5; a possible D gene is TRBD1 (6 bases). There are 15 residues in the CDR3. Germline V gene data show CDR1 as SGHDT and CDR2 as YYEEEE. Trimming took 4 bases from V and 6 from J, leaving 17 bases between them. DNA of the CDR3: TGTGCCAGCAGCACAAGACAGGAACCCCTTCAGCCCCAGCATTTT. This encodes CASSTRQEPLQPQHF.

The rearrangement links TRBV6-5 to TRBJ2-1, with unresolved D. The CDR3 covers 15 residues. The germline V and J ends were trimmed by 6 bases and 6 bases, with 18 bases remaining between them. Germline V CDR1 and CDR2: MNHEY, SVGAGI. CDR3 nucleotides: TGTGCCAGCAGAGAGTTTCGAAGATCCAGCAATGAGCAGTTCTTC. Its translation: CASREFRRSSNEQFF.

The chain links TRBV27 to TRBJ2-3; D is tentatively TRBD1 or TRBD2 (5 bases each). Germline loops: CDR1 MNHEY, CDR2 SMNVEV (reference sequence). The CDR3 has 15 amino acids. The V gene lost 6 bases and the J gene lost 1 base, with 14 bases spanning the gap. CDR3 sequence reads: CASSSVGVGTDTQYF. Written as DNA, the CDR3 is TGTGCCAGCAGCAGTGTGGGGGTCGGCACAGATACGCAGTATTTT.